This TCR beta chain came from a study of response to subunit inactivated influenza vaccine. V lost 0 bases and J lost 2, with 11 bases in between. This CDR3 is built from 16 residues. Germline lookup yields CDR1 SGDLS and CDR2 YYNGEE. Using its own MiXCR run on the RT-PCR reads, TCRdb lists one record per CDR3 protein. The sample records 800,000 to 1,000,000 distinct CDR3 sequences, about 20% being singletons. This receptor was taken from a man aged 50-59 years who received an inactivated influenza vaccine. The source was PBMCs from blood, collected 4 to 6 days after vaccination. This chain connects TRBV9 to TRBJ2-2, with D uncertain. CDR3 DNA sequence: TGTGCCAGCAGCGTAGGGGGTCAGCCTAACACCGGGGAGCTGTTTTTT. This encodes CASSVGGQPNTGELFF.